Below, 31 T cell receptor beta chains from the same sample are listed, as sequenced in a study of T cell responses to AZD1222 COVID-19 vaccine. Sequencing was performed with immunoSEQ multiplex PCR; in TCRdb, only in-frame clones are kept and a portion is missing. This sample has 85,000 to 100,000 clones, with just over 90% found just once. This material consisted of peripheral blood, taken on day 0 of AZD1222 vaccination. These receptors were obtained from an adult in good health.

V and J are TRBV9 and TRBJ1-4, with D hard to call. The CDR3 sequence is 14 residues long. Trimming shortened V by 1 base and J by 8 bases, and 12 bases separated the two germline ends. Germline CDR1 reads SGDLS; CDR2 reads YYNGEE. CDR3 sequence reads: CASSVTALNEKLFF. DNA of the CDR3: TGTGCCAGCAGCGTAACCGCGTTAAACGAAAAACTGTTTTTT.

The chain carries TRBV5-5 and TRBJ2-2; 7 bases fit TRBD1. From germline, CDR1 is SGHKS and CDR2 YYEKEE (reference sequence). CDR3 length equals 14 residues. Trimming removed 4 bases from V and 4 bases from J; junction bases left unmatched: 4. CDR3 DNA sequence: TGTGCCAGCAGCACGGGACAGCCCACCGGGGAGCTGTTTTTT. This gives the protein CASSTGQPTGELFF. The full variable domain, rest sourced from reference TRBV5-5 and TRBJ2-2, is DAGVTQSPTHLIKTRGQQVTLRCSPISGHKSVSWYQQVLGQGPQFIFQYYEKEERGRGNFPDRFSARQFPNYSSELNVNALLLGDSALYLCASSTGQPTGELFFGEGSRLTVL.

The chain joins TRBV5-5 to TRBJ1-5, with D maybe TRBD1 (5 bases). Germline values: CDR1 SGHKS, CDR2 YYEKEE (reference sequence). CDR3 length: 15 residues. V dropped 0 bases and J dropped 6 bases, with 13 bases sitting between them. The DNA for the CDR3 is TGTGCCAGCAGCTTGGATGGGACGAAATTTCAGCCCCAGCATTTT. Its protein is CASSLDGTKFQPQHF.

The chain combines TRBV7-3 with TRBJ2-7, with D perhaps TRBD2 (7 bases). Trimming removed 2 bases from V and 2 bases from J, with 13 bases in between. This CDR3 contains 15 residues. CDR1 is SGHTA and CDR2 is FQGTGA in the germline V gene. CDR3 in DNA: TGTGCCAGCAGCTTAGGGGGGGCTAATACCTACGAGCAGTACTTC. Residues: CASSLGGANTYEQYF. The full variable domain, rest sourced from reference TRBV7-3 and TRBJ2-7, is GAGVSQTPSNKVTEKGKYVELRCDPISGHTALYWYRQSLGQGPEFLIYFQGTGAADDSGLPNDRFFAVRPEGSVSTLKIQRTERGDSAVYLCASSLGGANTYEQYFGPGTRLTVT.

This chain uses TRBV19 with TRBJ2-1, with 9 nucleotides matching TRBD2. The J segment lost 5 bases and the V segment lost 5 bases, leaving 1 base of the junction unmatched. Germline V gene data show CDR1 as LNHDA and CDR2 as SQIVND (reference sequence). The CDR3 spans 13 residues. Here the CDR3 DNA reads TGTGCCAGTAGTGTAGCGGGGGACAATGAGCAGTTCTTC. Translation gives CASSVAGDNEQFF.

The rearrangement links TRBV3-1 (or the pseudogene TRBV3-2) to TRBJ2-5; the D is unclear. Germline-derived CDR1 and CDR2 are LGHDT and YNNKEL (reference sequence). This CDR3 contains 14 residues. The ends were cut back, 0 bases at V and 5 bases at J, with 10 bases in the middle. CDR3 nucleotides: TGTGCCAGCAGCCAAGATATCGCGATGGAGACCCAGTACTTC. It yields the protein CASSQDIAMETQYF.

The J gene is TRBJ2-7, the V gene TRBV27; D gene ambiguous. The CDR3 runs to 14 residues. Between the trimmed V and J ends, which lost 4 bases and 3 bases, there was a span of 13 bases. The V gene's germline CDR1 is MNHEY and CDR2 SMNVEV (reference sequence). The CDR3 spells CASSSIQKIYEQYF. DNA for the CDR3: TGTGCCAGCAGTTCCATACAGAAGATCTACGAGCAGTACTTC.

V is TRBV11-2 and J is TRBJ2-2; D unresolved. The CDR3 totals 13 residues. In germline, CDR1 is SGHAT, CDR2 FQNNGV. Trimming left V 5 bases short and J 5 bases short, with 9 bases between. The CDR3 DNA reads TGTGCCAGCAGCCCCGCAGCGACCGGGGAGCTGTTTTTT. It translates to CASSPAATGELFF.

The rearrangement joins TRBV9 to TRBJ2-1; 10 positions match TRBD1. This CDR3 is 14 amino acids long. V shed 4 bases, J shed 9 bases, and the junction held 7 bases outside the gene matches. Per the germline V gene, CDR1 is SGDLS and CDR2 is YYNGEE. The CDR3 sequence: CASSPGTGVGEQFF. In DNA, the CDR3 is TGTGCCAGCAGCCCCGGGACAGGGGTTGGTGAGCAGTTCTTC.

This clone was found once. The CDR3 is CASSLGQGTYEQYF. For the CDR3, the DNA is TGTGCCAGCAGTTTAGGACAGGGGACCTACGAGCAGTACTTC. The V call is TRBV28, the J call TRBJ2-7, with 9 bases that match TRBD1. The CDR3 runs 14 residues. The V gene end was trimmed by 2 bases and the J gene end by 2 bases; junction bases not matched to a gene: 1. CDR1 and CDR2 from the germline V gene are MDHEN and SYDVKM.

The rearrangement links TRBV3-1 (or the pseudogene TRBV3-2) to TRBJ2-4; D perhaps matches TRBD2 (5 bases). Trimming took 4 bases from V and 4 from J, leaving 17 bases between them. The germline gives CDR1 LGHDT, CDR2 YNNKEL (reference sequence). The CDR3 is 16 residues long. CDR3 coding DNA: TGTGCCAGCAGCCCTTTCCCTACTAGAGGTAAAAACATTCAGTACTTC. As protein: CASSPFPTRGKNIQYF.

The gene calls are TRBV6-5 and TRBJ1-3; no clear D gene. V gave up 7 bases and J gave up 4 bases, with 17 bases separating them. The CDR3 is made up of 15 amino acids. Germline V CDR1 and CDR2: MNHEY, SVGAGI. The CDR3 is CASKRTGDGGNTIYF. Written as DNA, the CDR3 is TGTGCCAGCAAACGGACTGGAGACGGAGGAAACACCATATATTTT.

This clone was detected once. The V call is TRBV7-8, the J call TRBJ1-5, with 7 bases matching TRBD1. CDR3 length: 12 amino acids. CDR1 is SGHVS and CDR2 is FQNEAQ in the germline V gene. The CDR3 region is CARGGGSQPQHF. The CDR3 nucleotides read TGTGCTAGAGGGGGCGGGAGTCAGCCCCAGCATTTT.

This chain links TRBV29-1 with TRBJ2-1; 8 nucleotides line up with TRBD1. This CDR3 has 18 amino acids. V gave up 0 bases and J gave up 1 base; unmatched junction bases: 11. The germline V gene has CDR1 SQVTM and CDR2 ANQGSEA. CDR3 sequence: CSVEDPVTGVMSYNEQFF. For the CDR3, the DNA is TGCAGCGTTGAAGATCCGGTGACAGGGGTTATGTCCTACAATGAGCAGTTCTTC.

The CDR3 nucleotides read TGTGCCAGCAGCCTCCACAGAGACGAGCAGTACTTC. It translates to CASSLHRDEQYF. This chain uses TRBV7-8 with TRBJ2-7; D is unresolved. V was shortened by 5 bases and J by 5 bases, with 10 bases between the two germline ends. The germline gives CDR1 SGHVS, CDR2 FQNEAQ. The length of the CDR3 is 12 residues.

The V gene is TRBV3-1 (or the pseudogene TRBV3-2), the J gene TRBJ1-4; possible D gene TRBD1, 6 bases. The ends were cut back, 8 bases at V and 8 bases at J, with 15 bases in the middle. The CDR3 extends over 13 amino acids. Germline V lookup: CDR1 LGHDT, CDR2 YNNKEL (reference sequence). The chain's CDR3 is CASQGIGGEKLFF. Written as DNA, the CDR3 is TGTGCCAGCCAAGGGATAGGGGGGGAAAAACTGTTTTTT.

The CDR3 spells CASSPQFRTDTQYF. The CDR3 nucleotides are TGTGCCAGCTCACCACAGTTCCGCACAGATACGCAGTATTTT. The V call is TRBV18, the J call TRBJ2-3; D unclear. This CDR3 comprises 14 residues. The V end lost 1 base, the J end lost 1 base, and 6 bases lay between the germline ends. Germline values: CDR1 KGHSH, CDR2 LQKENI.

The V call is TRBV6-5, the J call TRBJ2-6; tentative D call: TRBD2 (5 bases). CDR1 is MNHEY and CDR2 is SVGAGI in the germline V gene. This CDR3 region has 14 residues. V dropped 8 bases and J dropped 3 bases, with 11 bases sitting between them. CDR3 protein: CASRGFYGANVLTF. CDR3 DNA: TGTGCCAGCCGGGGATTTTATGGGGCCAACGTCCTGACTTTC.

This chain joins TRBV29-1 and TRBJ1-2, with a tentative D call TRBD1 (5 bases). The CDR3 length is 12 residues. The V end was cut by 5 bases, the J end by 4 bases, with 11 bases between. Germline CDR1 is SQVTM and CDR2 is ANQGSEA. The CDR3 DNA reads TGCAGCGTTAGAGCGGGGGTCTATGGCTACACCTTC. Its translation is CSVRAGVYGYTF. Drawing the rest from reference TRBV29-1 and TRBJ1-2, the complete variable domain is SAVISQKPSRDICQRGTSLTIQCQVDSQVTMMFWYRQQPGQSLTLIATANQGSEATYESGFVIDKFPISRPNLTFSTLTVSNMSPEDSSIYLCSVRAGVYGYTFGSGTRLTVV.

This chain links TRBV11-2 with TRBJ1-3; 9 bases are shared with TRBD1. Losses at the gene ends were 5 bases for V and 6 bases for J; bases not matched to a gene: 8. This CDR3 has 15 amino acids. Germline V gene data show CDR1 as SGHAT and CDR2 as FQNNGV. CDR3 sequence: CASSLAGQGSNTIYF. The DNA of the CDR3 is TGTGCCAGCAGCCTAGCGGGACAGGGTTCAAACACCATATATTTT.

In DNA, the CDR3 is TGTGCCAGTTGCACAGGACAGTTCGATTCACCCCTCCACTTT. Encoded protein: CASCTGQFDSPLHF. V is TRBV19 and J is TRBJ1-6; possible D gene TRBD1, 6 bases. V was pared by 8 bases and J by 8 bases, with 16 bases between. In germline, CDR1 is LNHDA, CDR2 SQIVND (reference sequence). The CDR3 length is 14 residues.

The V and J genes are TRBV2 and TRBJ2-3, with 8 bases identical to TRBD2. The V segment lost 2 bases and the J segment 0 bases; nucleotides outside the gene matches: 7. This CDR3 region has 17 residues. Germline lookup yields CDR1 SNHLY and CDR2 FYNNEI. CDR3 DNA: TGTGCCAGCAGTGAAAGCAAGCGGGGGCCAAGCACAGATACGCAGTATTTT. It encodes CASSESKRGPSTDTQYF.

V gene TRBV7-9 combines with J gene TRBJ1-4; maybe TRBD1 (5 bases). The germline gives CDR1 SEHNR, CDR2 FQNEAQ (reference sequence). Trimming removed 5 bases at V and 5 bases at J, with 15 bases between. CDR3 length equals 15 residues. Here the CDR3 reads CASSGGDGPNEKLFF. DNA of the CDR3: TGTGCCAGCAGCGGGGGGGACGGCCCGAATGAAAAACTGTTTTTT.

The count of this clone is one. This chain connects TRBV27 to TRBJ2-1; perhaps TRBD1 as D (6 bases). Looked up from germline, CDR1 is MNHEY and CDR2 is SMNVEV (reference sequence). Trimming pared 4 bases from V and 7 bases from J, leaving 11 bases between. CDR3 length: 13 amino acids. CDR3 loop: CASSYDRRNEQFF. In DNA, the CDR3 is TGTGCCAGCAGTTACGACAGGCGTAATGAGCAGTTCTTC.

The genes are TRBV18 and TRBJ1-5; tentatively, D is TRBD1 (5 bases). Germline CDR1 is KGHSH and CDR2 is LQKENI. The CDR3 runs 16 residues. Deletions cut 3 bases from V and 3 bases from J, with 15 bases between. This chain's CDR3 is CASSPSGDGYNQPQHF. CDR3 nucleotides: TGTGCCAGCTCACCTTCGGGGGACGGATACAATCAGCCCCAGCATTTT. The full variable domain, with the rest looked up from reference TRBV18 and TRBJ1-5, is NAGVMQNPRHLVRRRGQEARLRCSPMKGHSHVYWYRQLPEEGLKFMVYLQKENIIDESGMPKERFSAEFPKEGPSILRIQQVVRGDSAAYFCASSPSGDGYNQPQHFGDGTRLSIL.

This clone was counted once. The chain has TRBV6-5 and TRBJ1-4; 8 bases map to TRBD1. There are 14 residues in the CDR3. V was clipped by 4 bases and J by 6 bases; unmatched bases: 4. Germline lookup yields CDR1 MNHEY and CDR2 SVGAGI. Written as DNA, the CDR3 is TGTGCCAGCAGTTCAGGACAGGGACATGAAAAACTGTTTTTT. Its translation is CASSSGQGHEKLFF.

The CDR3: CSASRTDTQYF. In DNA, the CDR3 is TGCAGTGCTAGTCGGACAGATACGCAGTATTTT. This rearrangement joins TRBV20-1 to TRBJ2-3; D not resolved. CDR1 and CDR2 from the germline V gene are DFQATT and SNEGSKA (reference sequence). V lost 3 bases and J lost 3, with 4 bases in between. The CDR3 is 11 residues long.

The sample holds one count of this clone. CDR3 sequence (DNA): TGTGCCAGCAGCTTGAGGATGGGGACTGGCTACACCTTC. The encoded protein is CASSLRMGTGYTF. The chain is built from TRBV5-8 and TRBJ1-2; maybe TRBD1 (5 bases). Per the germline V gene, CDR1 is SGHTS and CDR2 is YDEGEE. CDR3 size: 13 residues. The V end was cut by 1 base, the J end by 7 bases, with 11 bases between.

The chain couples TRBV6-4 to TRBJ2-3, with D uncertain. Germline CDR1 is MRHNA and CDR2 is SNTAGT. Trimming removed 0 bases at V and 9 bases at J, with 10 bases between. This CDR3 has 13 residues. For the CDR3, the DNA is TGTGCCAGCAGTGACTCGATCAAGGGAACGCAGTATTTT. It translates to CASSDSIKGTQYF.

The CDR3 coding sequence is TGCGCCAGCACATGGACTGAGAACACCGGGGAGCTGTTTTTT. Its translation is CASTWTENTGELFF. The V gene is TRBV5-1, the J gene TRBJ2-2; tentative D call: TRBD2 (5 bases). The germline V gene encodes CDR1 SGHRS and CDR2 YFSETQ. The CDR3 is 14 residues long. The ends were cut back, 6 bases at V and 1 base at J, with 10 bases in the middle.

The chain uses TRBV28 and TRBJ2-4; D may match TRBD1 or TRBD2 (6 bases each). CDR3 size: 18 residues. Germline loops: CDR1 MDHEN, CDR2 SYDVKM. Trimming took off 3 bases at V and 1 base at J, with 19 bases between the two ends. CDR3: CASSFSGAFTGAKNIQYF. CDR3 nucleotide sequence: TGTGCCAGCAGTTTTTCGGGGGCTTTTACGGGGGCCAAAAACATTCAGTACTTC.